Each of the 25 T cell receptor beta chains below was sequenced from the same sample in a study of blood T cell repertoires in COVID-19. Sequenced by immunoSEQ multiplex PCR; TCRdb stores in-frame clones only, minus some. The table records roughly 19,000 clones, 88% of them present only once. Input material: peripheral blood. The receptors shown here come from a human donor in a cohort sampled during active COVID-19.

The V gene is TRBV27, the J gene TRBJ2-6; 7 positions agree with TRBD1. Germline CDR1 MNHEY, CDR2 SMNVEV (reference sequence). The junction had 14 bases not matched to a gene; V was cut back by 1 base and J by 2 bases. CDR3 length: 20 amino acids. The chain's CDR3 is CASSLYGTVPLGAGANVLTF. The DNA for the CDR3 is TGTGCCAGCAGTTTATACGGGACAGTTCCTCTGGGGGCTGGGGCCAACGTCCTGACTTTC.

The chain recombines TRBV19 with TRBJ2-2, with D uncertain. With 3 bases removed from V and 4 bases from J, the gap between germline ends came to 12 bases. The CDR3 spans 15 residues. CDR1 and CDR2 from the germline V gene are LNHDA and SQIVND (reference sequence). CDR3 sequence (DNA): TGTGCCAGTAGTATGATACTGTCCCTCACCGGGGAGCTGTTTTTT. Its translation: CASSMILSLTGELFF.

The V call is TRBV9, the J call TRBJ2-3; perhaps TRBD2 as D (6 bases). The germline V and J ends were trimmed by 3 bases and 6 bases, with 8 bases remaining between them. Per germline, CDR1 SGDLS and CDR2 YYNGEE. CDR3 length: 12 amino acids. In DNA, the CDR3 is TGTGCCAGCAGCGCCGGGAGCGATACGCAGTATTTT. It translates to CASSAGSDTQYF.

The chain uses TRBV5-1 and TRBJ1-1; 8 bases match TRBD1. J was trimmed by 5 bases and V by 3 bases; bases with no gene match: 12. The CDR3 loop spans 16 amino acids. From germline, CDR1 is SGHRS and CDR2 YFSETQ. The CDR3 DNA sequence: TGCGCCAGCAGCTCCCTACCGTACGGACAGGGAACTGAAGCTTTCTTT. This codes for CASSSLPYGQGTEAFF.

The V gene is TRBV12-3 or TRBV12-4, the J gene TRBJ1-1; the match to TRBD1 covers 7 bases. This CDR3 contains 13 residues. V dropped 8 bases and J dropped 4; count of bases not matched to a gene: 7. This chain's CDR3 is CASRQGSGTEAFF. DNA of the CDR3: TGTGCCAGCCGACAGGGTTCGGGCACTGAAGCTTTCTTT.

The CDR3 loop is CASSLVSGGAGELFF. In nucleotides, the CDR3 is TGTGCCAGCAGCTTAGTTAGCGGGGGGGCCGGGGAGCTGTTTTTT. The chain uses TRBV11-2 and TRBJ2-2, with 11 nucleotides matching TRBD2. Germline CDR1 and CDR2: SGHAT and FQNNGV. V dropped 1 base and J dropped 6; count of bases not matched to a gene: 1. The CDR3 has 15 residues.

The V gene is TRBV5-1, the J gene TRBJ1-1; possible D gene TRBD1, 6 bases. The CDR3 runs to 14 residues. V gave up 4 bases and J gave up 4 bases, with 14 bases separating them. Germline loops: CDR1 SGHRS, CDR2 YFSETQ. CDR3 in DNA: TGCGCCAGCAGCCAAACAGGGTTGAGCACTGAAGCTTTCTTT. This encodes CASSQTGLSTEAFF.

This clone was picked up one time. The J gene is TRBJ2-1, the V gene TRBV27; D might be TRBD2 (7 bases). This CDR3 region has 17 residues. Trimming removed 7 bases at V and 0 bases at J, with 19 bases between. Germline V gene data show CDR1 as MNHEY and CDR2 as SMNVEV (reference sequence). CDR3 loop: CASKETGGTSSYNEQFF. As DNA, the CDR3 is TGTGCCAGCAAGGAGACGGGGGGCACCAGCTCCTACAATGAGCAGTTCTTC.

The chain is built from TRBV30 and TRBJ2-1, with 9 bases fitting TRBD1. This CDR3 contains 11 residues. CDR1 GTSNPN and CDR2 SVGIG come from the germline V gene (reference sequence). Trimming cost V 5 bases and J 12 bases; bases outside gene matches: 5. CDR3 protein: CAWWTGEGQFF. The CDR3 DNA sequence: TGTGCCTGGTGGACAGGGGAGGGGCAGTTCTTC.

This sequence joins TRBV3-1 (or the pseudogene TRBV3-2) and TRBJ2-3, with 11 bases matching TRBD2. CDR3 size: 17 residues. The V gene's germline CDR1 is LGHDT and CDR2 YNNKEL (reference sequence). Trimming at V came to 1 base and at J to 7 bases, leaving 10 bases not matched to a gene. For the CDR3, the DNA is TGTGCCAGCAGCCAAGGTACCCTAGCGGGGGGACTGAATACGCAGTATTTT. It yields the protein CASSQGTLAGGLNTQYF.

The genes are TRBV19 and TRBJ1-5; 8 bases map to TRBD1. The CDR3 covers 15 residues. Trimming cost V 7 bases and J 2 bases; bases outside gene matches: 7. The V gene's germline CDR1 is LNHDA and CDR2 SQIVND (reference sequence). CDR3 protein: CASMGTGGGNQPQHF. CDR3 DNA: TGTGCCAGTATGGGGACAGGAGGAGGCAATCAGCCCCAGCATTTT.

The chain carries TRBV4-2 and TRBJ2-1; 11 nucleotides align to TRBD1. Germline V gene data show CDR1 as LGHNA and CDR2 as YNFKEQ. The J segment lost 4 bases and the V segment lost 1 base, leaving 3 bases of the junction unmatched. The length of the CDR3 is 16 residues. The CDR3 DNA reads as TGTGCCAGCAGCCAAGCAGGACAGGGGGCATACAATGAGCAGTTCTTC. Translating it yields CASSQAGQGAYNEQFF.

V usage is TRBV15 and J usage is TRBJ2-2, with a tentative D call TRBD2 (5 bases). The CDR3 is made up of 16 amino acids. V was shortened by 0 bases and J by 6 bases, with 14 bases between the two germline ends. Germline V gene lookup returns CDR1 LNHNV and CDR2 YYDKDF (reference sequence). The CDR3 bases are TGTGCCACCAGCAGAGATATTGCACGGGGATCCGGGGAGCTGTTTTTT. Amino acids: CATSRDIARGSGELFF.

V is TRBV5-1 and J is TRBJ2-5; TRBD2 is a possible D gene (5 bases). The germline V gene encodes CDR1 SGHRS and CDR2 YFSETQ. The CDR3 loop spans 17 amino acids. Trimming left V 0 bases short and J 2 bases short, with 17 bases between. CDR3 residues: CASSLAGFGSAQETQYF. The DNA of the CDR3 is TGCGCCAGCAGCTTGGCGGGGTTTGGTTCCGCTCAAGAGACCCAGTACTTC.

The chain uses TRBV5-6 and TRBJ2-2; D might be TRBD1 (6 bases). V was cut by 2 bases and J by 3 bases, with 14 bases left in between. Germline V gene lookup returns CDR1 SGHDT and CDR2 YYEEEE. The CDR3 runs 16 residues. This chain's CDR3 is CASSFIDRTDTGELFF. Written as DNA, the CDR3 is TGTGCCAGCAGCTTCATAGACAGGACTGACACCGGGGAGCTGTTTTTT.

The CDR3 sequence: CASSLGQDNQPQHF. The CDR3 DNA sequence: TGTGCCAGCAGCTTGGGCCAAGACAATCAGCCCCAGCATTTT. The J gene is TRBJ1-5, the V gene TRBV7-9; D unresolved. CDR1 and CDR2 from the germline V gene are SEHNR and FQNEAQ (reference sequence). The CDR3 is 14 amino acids. The ends were cut back, 3 bases at V and 3 bases at J, with 9 bases in the middle.

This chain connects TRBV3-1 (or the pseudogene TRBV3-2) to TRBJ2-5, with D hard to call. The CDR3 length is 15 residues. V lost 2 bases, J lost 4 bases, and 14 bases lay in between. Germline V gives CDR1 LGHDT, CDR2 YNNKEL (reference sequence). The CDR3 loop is CASSQSILVGETQYF. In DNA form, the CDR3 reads TGTGCCAGCAGCCAATCTATCCTAGTGGGAGAGACCCAGTACTTC.

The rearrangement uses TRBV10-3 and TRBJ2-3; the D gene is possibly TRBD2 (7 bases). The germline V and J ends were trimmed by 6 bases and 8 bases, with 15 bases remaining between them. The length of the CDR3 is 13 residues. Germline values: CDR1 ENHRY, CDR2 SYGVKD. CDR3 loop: CAIRRGAGGTQYF. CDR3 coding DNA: TGTGCCATCAGACGGGGGGCCGGAGGTACGCAGTATTTT.

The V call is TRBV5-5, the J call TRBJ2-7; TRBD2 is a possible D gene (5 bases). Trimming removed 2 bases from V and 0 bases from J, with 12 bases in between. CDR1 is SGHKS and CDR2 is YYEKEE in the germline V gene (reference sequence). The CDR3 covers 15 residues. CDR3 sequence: CASSFSQGSSYEQYF. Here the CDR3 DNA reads TGTGCCAGCAGCTTTTCCCAAGGGAGCTCCTACGAGCAGTACTTC. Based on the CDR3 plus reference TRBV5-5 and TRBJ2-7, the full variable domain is DAGVTQSPTHLIKTRGQQVTLRCSPISGHKSVSWYQQVLGQGPQFIFQYYEKEERGRGNFPDRFSARQFPNYSSELNVNALLLGDSALYLCASSFSQGSSYEQYFGPGTRLTVT.

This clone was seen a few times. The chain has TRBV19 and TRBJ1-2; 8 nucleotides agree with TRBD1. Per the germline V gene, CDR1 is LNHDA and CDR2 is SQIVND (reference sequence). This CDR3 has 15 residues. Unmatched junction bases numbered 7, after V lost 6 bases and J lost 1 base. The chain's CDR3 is CASSPHGQGNYGYTF. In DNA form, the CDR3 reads TGTGCCAGTAGCCCTCACGGACAGGGTAACTATGGCTACACCTTC.

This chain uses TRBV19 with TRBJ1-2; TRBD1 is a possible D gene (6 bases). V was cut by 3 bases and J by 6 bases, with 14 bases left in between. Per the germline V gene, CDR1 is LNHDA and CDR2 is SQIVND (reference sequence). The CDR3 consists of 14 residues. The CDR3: CASSIYGGRNGYTF. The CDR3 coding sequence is TGTGCCAGTAGTATTTACGGGGGGCGAAATGGCTACACCTTC.

This CDR3 is CARVLGGETQYF. The CDR3 DNA is TGCGCCAGGGTTCTCGGGGGAGAGACCCAGTACTTC. The chain couples TRBV5-1 to TRBJ2-5, with D possibly being TRBD2 (6 bases). The CDR3 is 12 residues long. The germline V and J ends were trimmed by 8 bases and 4 bases, with 12 bases remaining between them. Per germline, CDR1 SGHRS and CDR2 YFSETQ.

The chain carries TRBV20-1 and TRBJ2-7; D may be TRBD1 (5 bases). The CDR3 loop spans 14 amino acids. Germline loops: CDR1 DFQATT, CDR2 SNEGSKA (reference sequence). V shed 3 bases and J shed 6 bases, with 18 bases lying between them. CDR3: CSASPQGTWSEQYF. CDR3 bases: TGCAGTGCTAGTCCCCAGGGAACTTGGTCCGAGCAGTACTTC.

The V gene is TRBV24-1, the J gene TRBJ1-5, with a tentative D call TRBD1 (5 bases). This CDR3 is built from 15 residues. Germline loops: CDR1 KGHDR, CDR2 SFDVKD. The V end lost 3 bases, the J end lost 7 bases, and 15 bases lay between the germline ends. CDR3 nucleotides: TGTGCCACCAGTGATAGCCCAGGGCTTGGACAGCCCCAGCATTTT. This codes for CATSDSPGLGQPQHF.

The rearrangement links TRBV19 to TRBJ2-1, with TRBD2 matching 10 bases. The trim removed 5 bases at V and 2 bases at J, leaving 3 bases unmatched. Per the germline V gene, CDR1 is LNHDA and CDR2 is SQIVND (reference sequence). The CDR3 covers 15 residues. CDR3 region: CASSRLAGAYNEQFF. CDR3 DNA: TGTGCCAGTAGTCGTCTAGCGGGGGCCTACAATGAGCAGTTCTTC.